The clone carrying this TCR beta chain was detected once. Assay: immunoSEQ multiplex PCR; the TCRdb copy retains only in-frame clones and omits some. The repertoire includes about 88,000 clones, over 90% of them detected once, and roughly 9.4% sits in the top ten. This sample was taken from a study of PD-L1 blockade in urothelial cancer. Per germline, CDR1 MNHEY and CDR2 SVGAGI. V gave up 0 bases and J gave up 2 bases, with 10 bases separating them. This CDR3 has 16 residues. This specimen consisted of PBMCs, obtained around atezolizumab (anti-PD-L1) treatment. V and J are TRBV6-5 and TRBJ2-2; tentatively, D is TRBD1 (6 bases). This clonotype was sampled from a man in his 60s with urothelial cancer. CDR3 sequence: CASSYSRTVNTGELFF. CDR3 nucleotides: TGTGCCAGCAGTTACTCACGGACAGTTAACACCGGGGAGCTGTTTTTT.